This record covers a single T cell receptor (beta chain). The antigen remains undetermined. Trimming at V came to 1 base and at J to 5 bases, leaving 10 bases not matched to a gene. There are 17 residues in the CDR3. The germline gives CDR1 DFQATT, CDR2 SNEGSKA (reference sequence). These data originate in a study of CD8 T cells in ankylosing spondylitis. Whole-study results and caveats: There was reportedly significant enrichment of clones that were disease-linked in matched ankylosing spondylitis synovial fluid. A motif of 7 to 9 highly homologous TCR beta variants was seen as apparently characteristic of ankylosing spondylitis blood.

Making use of molecular barcodes, quantitative 5'-RACE generated TCR beta libraries. TCRdb processed the 5' RACE reads anew with MiXCR; each CDR3 protein has one entry. The data contain roughly 200,000 distinct CDR3 sequences, 25% to 30% of them singletons. This rearrangement joins TRBV20-1 to TRBJ2-5, with 13 bases aligning to TRBD2. This sequence originates from a male donor with ankylosing spondylitis or in good health (not recorded which). The sample was blood, either unsorted or a sorted T cell fraction (not recorded which). DNA for the CDR3: TGCAGTGCTAGAGCTCAACAGACTAGCGGGAGGAGGGAGACCCAGTACTTC. Translating it yields CSARAQQTSGRRETQYF.